This TCR beta chain was sequenced in a study of blood T cell repertoires in COVID-19. Study-level information: Sources were T cells, B-cell-depleted T cells, or PBMCs; the material itself was cDNA or gDNA.

This CDR3 contains 19 residues. Germline CDR1 and CDR2: SGHVS and FQNEAQ. After removal of 6 bases from V and 7 bases from J, the junction contained 24 bases not matched to a gene. The method was immunoSEQ multiplex PCR; TCRdb's version includes in-frame clones alone and lacks a portion of them. The sample has around 150,000 clones, around nine tenths seen once. Sequenced: peripheral blood. This TCR was sampled from a human donor in a cohort sampled during active COVID-19. This chain joins TRBV7-8 and TRBJ2-1; 7 nucleotides line up with TRBD2. The CDR3: CASRLAPSRNLGGGNEQFF. The CDR3 DNA sequence: TGTGCCAGCAGACTAGCTCCCAGCAGGAACCTAGGCGGGGGAAATGAGCAGTTCTTC.